What follows are 5 T cell receptor beta chains derived from one specimen sequenced in a study of cytomegalovirus exposure and HLA in healthy donors. Primers included in the PCR were 60 Vbeta and 13 Jbeta primers. Repertoires were generated with immunoSEQ multiplex PCR, while TCRdb's copy carries only in-frame clones and drops some. The data contain some 150,000 clones, 78% of them singletons. Sequenced sample: PBMCs. The receptors stem from a man aged 35-49 years in good health and CMV-seropositive.

J is TRBJ1-1 and V is TRBV2; TRBD1 is a possible D gene (6 bases). The germline V and J ends were trimmed by 7 bases and 1 base, with 13 bases remaining between them. The V gene's germline CDR1 is SNHLY and CDR2 FYNNEI. CDR3 size: 14 residues. The CDR3 loop is CASNSRGGNTEAFF. The CDR3 region has the DNA TGTGCCAGCAACTCCAGGGGCGGGAACACTGAAGCTTTCTTT. The full variable domain, its missing parts supplied by reference TRBV2 and TRBJ1-1, is EPEVTQTPSHQVTQMGQEVILRCVPISNHLYFYWYRQILGQKVEFLVSFYNNEISEKSEIFDDQFSVERPDGSNFTLKIRSTKLEDSAMYFCASNSRGGNTEAFFGQGTRLTVV.

The V call is TRBV4-1, the J call TRBJ2-7, with 7 bases aligning to TRBD1. The CDR3 runs 16 residues. Trimming removed 0 bases from V and 1 base from J; junction bases left unmatched: 6. Per the germline V gene, CDR1 is MGHRA and CDR2 is YSYEKL. The CDR3 DNA sequence: TGCGCCAGCAGCCAAGAAGTTAGGGGGCCATCCTACGAGCAGTACTTC. Encoded protein: CASSQEVRGPSYEQYF.

This chain uses TRBV19 with TRBJ2-3, with TRBD1 matching over 11 bases. The CDR3 has 15 residues. Trimming at V came to 5 bases and at J to 8 bases, leaving 9 bases not matched to a gene. Per germline, CDR1 LNHDA and CDR2 SQIVND (reference sequence). The DNA for the CDR3 is TGTGCCAGTAGTCTCGTGGACAGGGGGCTGGTTACGCAGTATTTT. Protein product: CASSLVDRGLVTQYF.

This chain links TRBV27 with TRBJ2-1; 8 bases map to TRBD2. The CDR3 covers 14 residues. With 2 bases clipped from V and 9 bases from J, the junction kept 6 bases outside the gene matches. Germline values: CDR1 MNHEY, CDR2 SMNVEV (reference sequence). Here the CDR3 reads CASSLNSGTGEQFF. The CDR3 nucleotides are TGTGCCAGCAGTTTAAATAGCGGGACGGGTGAGCAGTTCTTC.

There are a few counts of this clone. The chain couples TRBV30 to TRBJ1-1, with no clear D. This CDR3 spans 14 amino acids. V lost 2 bases, J lost 1 base, and 11 bases lay in between. CDR1 and CDR2 (germline): GTSNPN, SVGIG (reference sequence). In DNA form, the CDR3 reads TGTGCCTGGAGTATCGGGGTAGGGAACACTGAAGCTTTCTTT. Translation: CAWSIGVGNTEAFF.